A selection of T cell receptor beta chains follows, all from one sample in a study of blood T cells in healthy people across ages. TCRdb reprocessed the 5' RACE reads via MiXCR and lists one record per CDR3 protein. The table has hundreds of thousands of distinct CDR3 sequences, over 45% seen once; the top ten hold approximately 23%. The sequencing sample was made of blood. These receptors came from a man aged 25-45 years in good health. CDR3s include the opening cysteine and the closing phenylalanine or tryptophan. The D gene is left open where the match is weak. Clone size is not always given. Where it is, it says once, few, many or a class for expanded clones.

D gene	J gene	CDR3 length	V gene	clone size	CDR3 protein	CDR3 DNA
TRBD2	TRBJ2-1	15	TRBV7-9	NA	CASSTGTSRINEQFF	TGTGCCAGCAGCACCGGGACTAGCCGAATCAATGAGCAGTTCTTC
NA	TRBJ2-4	17	TRBV19	few	CASSIGVRVRSKNIQYF	TGTGCCAGTAGTATAGGAGTCCGTGTGAGATCCAAAAACATTCAGTACTTC
NA	TRBJ1-6	14	TRBV27	many	CASSPLSGNSPLHF	TGTGCCAGCAGCCCATTATCGGGGAATTCACCCCTCCACTTT
TRBD2	TRBJ2-1	17	TRBV5-1	NA	CASSLDTGTSRYNEQFF	TGCGCCAGCAGCTTGGACACCGGGACTAGCAGGTACAATGAGCAGTTCTTC
TRBD1	TRBJ1-2	10	TRBV29-1	NA	CSVSTGDYTF	TGCAGCGTTTCGACAGGGGACTACACCTTC
TRBD2	TRBJ2-7	17	TRBV4-3	NA	CASSQSHRAGPQSEQYF	TGCGCCAGCAGCCAATCCCACAGAGCGGGACCTCAGAGCGAGCAGTACTTC
NA	TRBJ2-6	17	TRBV4-3	few	CASSQVHRVSGANVLTF	TGCGCCAGCAGCCAAGTTCACAGGGTGTCTGGGGCCAACGTCCTGACTTTC
NA	TRBJ2-1	15	TRBV7-9	NA	CASSQSGPFYNEQFF	TGTGCCAGCAGCCAAAGCGGGCCGTTCTACAATGAGCAGTTCTTC
NA	TRBJ2-7	10	TRBV7-2	few	CASIPLEQYF	TGTGCCAGCATCCCCCTCGAGCAGTACTTC
TRBD2	TRBJ2-7	16	TRBV4-3	NA	CASSQDRTSASYEQYF	TGCGCCAGCAGCCAAGACAGGACTAGCGCCTCCTACGAGCAGTACTTC
NA	TRBJ2-3	14	TRBV7-2	NA	CTSSLGIGGAAQYF	TGTACCAGCAGCTTAGGGATCGGCGGGGCAGCGCAGTATTTT
NA	TRBJ2-7	14	TRBV10-3	NA	CAISESSTPYEQYF	TGTGCCATCAGTGAGTCGAGCACCCCCTACGAGCAGTACTTC
NA	TRBJ2-6	17	TRBV7-2	NA	CASSFSSGLSGANVLTF	TGTGCCAGCAGCTTTAGCAGCGGTCTGTCTGGGGCCAACGTCCTGACTTTC
NA	TRBJ2-5	15	TRBV10-3	NA	CAISESAGGQETQYF	TGTGCCATCAGTGAGTCAGCCGGGGGCCAAGAGACCCAGTACTTC
NA	TRBJ1-2	12	TRBV30	few	CAWSVGAYGYTF	TGTGCCTGGAGTGTGGGTGCTTATGGCTACACCTTC
NA	TRBJ1-4	18	TRBV7-8	NA	CASSLGVGGGLANEKLFF	TGTGCCAGCAGCTTAGGTGTTGGGGGCGGACTGGCTAATGAAAAACTGTTTTTT
NA	TRBJ2-5	12	TRBV12-3/TRBV12-4	NA	CASSSIGETQYF	TGTGCCAGCAGTTCGATAGGGGAGACCCAGTACTTC
TRBD1	TRBJ2-7	14	TRBV4-3	many	CASSPSGGTYEQYF	TGCGCCAGCAGCCCCTCAGGGGGTACCTACGAGCAGTACTTC
NA	TRBJ2-1	13	TRBV29-1	few	CSVQIIRDNEQFF	TGCAGCGTTCAGATCATTCGAGACAATGAGCAGTTCTTC
NA	TRBJ2-5	15	TRBV3-1	once	CAGSQPRYPQETQYF	TGTGCCGGCAGCCAACCTAGATACCCCCAAGAGACCCAGTACTTC
NA	TRBJ2-1	10	TRBV29-1	NA	CSVRWSEQFF	TGCAGCGTTCGATGGAGTGAGCAGTTCTTC
TRBD2	TRBJ2-1	15	TRBV10-3	NA	CAISLAGPGGSEQFF	TGTGCCATCAGTTTAGCGGGCCCCGGGGGGTCTGAGCAGTTCTTC
NA	TRBJ2-1	15	TRBV7-9	NA	CASSSPAGSLNEQFF	TGTGCCAGCAGCTCCCCCGCGGGGAGTTTGAATGAGCAGTTCTTC
TRBD2	TRBJ2-1	15	TRBV5-1	few	CASSLETSAYNEQFF	TGCGCCAGCAGCTTGGAGACTAGCGCCTACAATGAGCAGTTCTTC
NA	TRBJ2-4	16	TRBV20-1	NA	CSASPFLVRATNIQYF	TGCAGTGCTAGTCCTTTCTTGGTCAGGGCGACAAACATTCAGTACTTC
NA	TRBJ2-7	14	TRBV7-9	NA	CASSFRDHSYEQYF	TGTGCCAGCAGCTTTCGGGACCACTCCTACGAGCAGTACTTC
NA	TRBJ2-6	13	TRBV6-1	few	CASSAVGANVLTF	TGTGCCAGCAGTGCCGTCGGGGCCAACGTCCTGACTTTC
NA	TRBJ1-2	14	TRBV9	NA	CASSDSPEGYGYTF	TGTGCCAGCAGCGACAGTCCCGAGGGATATGGCTACACCTTC
NA	TRBJ1-1	16	TRBV28	NA	CASVRGPRRRNTEAFF	TGTGCCAGCGTTCGCGGTCCCAGGCGGAGGAACACTGAAGCTTTCTTT
NA	TRBJ2-1	15	TRBV4-3	few	CASSQETGLYNEQFF	TGCGCCAGCAGCCAAGAGACGGGCCTTTACAATGAGCAGTTCTTC
TRBD1	TRBJ1-1	12	TRBV12-3/TRBV12-4	NA	CASRGQAYEAFF	TGTGCCAGCAGGGGACAGGCATATGAAGCTTTCTTT
TRBD2	TRBJ2-3	15	TRBV20-1	NA	CSARWGGRVPDTQYF	TGCAGTGCTAGATGGGGGGGGAGGGTCCCAGATACGCAGTATTTT
NA	TRBJ2-7	11	TRBV6-1	NA	CASSVACEQYF	TGTGCCAGCAGTGTCGCGTGCGAGCAGTACTTC
NA	TRBJ1-1	14	TRBV9	NA	CASSPTPGPRAAFF	TGTGCCAGCAGCCCCACCCCGGGACCGCGCGCCGCTTTCTTT
TRBD1	TRBJ2-5	14	TRBV29-1	NA	CSVAGTGKKETQYF	TGCAGCGTTGCCGGGACAGGAAAAAAAGAGACCCAGTACTTC
NA	TRBJ2-7	16	TRBV7-2	NA	CASSFRFTIRGDEQYF	TGTGCCAGCAGCTTTCGGTTCACTATACGGGGAGACGAGCAGTACTTC
NA	TRBJ1-2	11	TRBV20-1	few	CSARRDDGYTF	TGCAGTGCTAGACGGGACGATGGCTACACCTTC
NA	TRBJ2-7	13	TRBV6-6	NA	CASSHEAFYEQYF	TGTGCCAGCAGTCATGAGGCCTTCTACGAGCAGTACTTC
NA	TRBJ2-7	13	TRBV4-2	many	CASSQGDAYEQYF	TGTGCCAGCAGCCAGGGTGACGCCTACGAGCAGTACTTC
NA	TRBJ2-1	17	TRBV4-2	NA	CASSARLGVGSYNEQFF	TGTGCCAGCAGCGCCAGACTGGGGGTAGGCTCCTACAATGAGCAGTTCTTC
NA	TRBJ1-1	13	TRBV27	once	CASSPHRDGQAFF	TGTGCCAGCAGCCCCCACAGGGATGGGCAAGCTTTCTTT
NA	TRBJ2-1	14	TRBV4-2	few	CASSPRVDYNEQFF	TGTGCCAGCAGCCCCCGAGTGGACTACAATGAGCAGTTCTTC
TRBD2	TRBJ2-1	16	TRBV27	few	CASSLLTGLANNEQFF	TGTGCCAGCAGTTTACTTACGGGACTAGCGAACAATGAGCAGTTCTTC
NA	TRBJ2-3	15	TRBV7-2	NA	CASSLRPRTGDTQYF	TGTGCCAGCAGCTTACGCCCCCGTACTGGAGATACGCAGTATTTT
NA	TRBJ2-7	14	TRBV5-5	NA	CASSLRVPAYEQYF	TGTGCCAGCAGCTTACGGGTCCCCGCCTACGAGCAGTACTTC
TRBD2	TRBJ2-5	17	TRBV10-3	NA	CAISESFTDSGGETQYF	TGTGCCATCAGTGAGTCGTTTACGGACTCGGGGGGAGAGACCCAGTACTTC
TRBD2	TRBJ2-1	16	TRBV6-5	NA	CASSYSSGGSYNEQFF	TGTGCCAGCAGTTACTCTAGCGGGGGCTCCTACAATGAGCAGTTCTTC
NA	TRBJ2-3	14	TRBV27	NA	CASSFGLDADTQYF	TGTGCCAGCAGTTTTGGGTTAGACGCAGATACGCAGTATTTT
NA	TRBJ1-6	13	TRBV27	few	CASSLNRESPLHF	TGTGCCAGCAGTTTAAACAGGGAGTCACCCCTCCACTTT
TRBD2	TRBJ2-1	16	TRBV25-1	NA	CASSESSSGISNEQFF	TGTGCCAGCAGTGAATCTTCTAGCGGGATATCAAATGAGCAGTTCTTC
NA	TRBJ1-4	15	TRBV6-5	NA	CASSYGPRASEKLFF	TGTGCCAGCAGTTACGGACCGAGGGCAAGTGAAAAACTGTTTTTT
NA	TRBJ2-1	13	TRBV29-1	NA	CSVRETAYNEQFF	TGCAGCGTCCGGGAGACCGCCTACAATGAGCAGTTCTTC
NA	TRBJ2-7	15	TRBV12-3/TRBV12-4	NA	CASSLAGGPHYEQYF	TGTGCCAGCAGTTTAGCGGGAGGACCCCACTACGAGCAGTACTTC
TRBD1	TRBJ2-1	17	TRBV7-9	NA	CASSRQTGRGTLYEQFF	TGTGCCAGCAGCCGTCAGACGGGCAGGGGGACGTTATATGAGCAGTTCTTC